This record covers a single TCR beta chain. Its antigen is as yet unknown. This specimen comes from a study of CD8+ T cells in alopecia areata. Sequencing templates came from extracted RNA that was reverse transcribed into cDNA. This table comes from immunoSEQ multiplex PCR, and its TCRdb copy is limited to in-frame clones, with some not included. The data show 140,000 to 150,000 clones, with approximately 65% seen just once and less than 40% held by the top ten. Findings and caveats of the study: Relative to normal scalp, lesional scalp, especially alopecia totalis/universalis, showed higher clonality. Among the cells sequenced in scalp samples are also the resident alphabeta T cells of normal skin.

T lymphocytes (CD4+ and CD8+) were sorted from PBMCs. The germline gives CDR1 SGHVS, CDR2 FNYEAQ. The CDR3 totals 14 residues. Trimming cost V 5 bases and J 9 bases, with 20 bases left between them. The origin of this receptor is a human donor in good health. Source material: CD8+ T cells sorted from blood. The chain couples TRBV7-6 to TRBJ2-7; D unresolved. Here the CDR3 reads CASSPGVDVFPQYF. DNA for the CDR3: TGTGCCAGCAGCCCCGGCGTGGACGTATTCCCGCAGTACTTC.